This is a list of T cell receptor beta chains from one sample in a study of cytomegalovirus exposure and HLA in healthy donors. The repertoire was sequenced with immunoSEQ multiplex PCR; TCRdb's copy has only in-frame clones and lacks some. The sample has tens of thousands of clones, and its top ten clones hold approximately 6.3%. The sequencing input was PBMCs. The origin of the receptors is a human donor in good health. Each CDR3 is given with its conserved first and last residue. The order of the fields is V gene, J gene, D gene, CDR3 protein, CDR3 DNA. D genes are given only for firm matches.

TRBV6-5,TRBJ1-1,TRBD1,CASSTQGDTEAFF,TGTGCCAGCAGTACGCAGGGGGACACTGAAGCTTTCTTT
TRBV5-6,TRBJ1-1,-,CASSPTGNTEAFF,TGTGCCAGCTCCCCAACTGGGAACACTGAAGCTTTCTTT
TRBV5-8,TRBJ1-1,-,CASSLVGTGNTEDFF,-
TRBV10-2,TRBJ1-3,TRBD1,CASSPGDSSGNTIYF,TGCGCCAGCTCGCCGGGGGACAGCTCTGGAAACACCATATATTTT
TRBV6-1,TRBJ1-1,TRBD1,CASRSRDSYTEAFF,TGTGCCAGCAGAAGCCGGGACAGCTACACTGAAGCTTTCTTT
TRBV5-6,TRBJ1-1,-,CASSWRGGEDTEAFF,TGTGCCAGCAGCTGGCGGGGGGGCGAGGACACTGAAGCTTTCTTT
TRBV7-8,TRBJ2-3,-,CASSLTQNTQYF,TGTGCCAGCAGCTTGACACAAAATACGCAGTATTTT
TRBV19,TRBJ2-4,-,CASSIRTRDIQYF,TGTGCCAGTAGTATACGGACAAGGGACATTCAGTACTTC
TRBV28,TRBJ1-6,-,CASSLPPRGRSYNSPLHF,TGTGCCAGCAGTTTACCCCCCAGGGGCAGGTCCTATAATTCACCCCTCCACTTT
TRBV19,TRBJ2-5,-,CASSHFGQQETQYF,TGTGCCAGTAGCCACTTTGGGCAGCAAGAGACCCAGTACTTC
TRBV15,TRBJ1-1,-,CATSRVVDSEDFF,TGTGCCACCAGCAGGGTCGTAGACTCTGAAGATTTCTTT
TRBV2,TRBJ2-6,-,CASSTGTGNERVLTF,TGTGCCAGCAGTACAGGGACGGGCAACGAGAGGGTCCTGACTTTC
TRBV28,TRBJ1-2,-,CASSLRGGGDGYTF,TGTGCCAGCAGTTTAAGGGGTGGTGGGGATGGCTACACCTTC
TRBV5-1,TRBJ2-7,-,CASSARGISSYEQYF,TGCGCCAGCAGCGCAAGGGGGATTAGCTCCTACGAGCAGTACTTC
TRBV7-9,TRBJ2-7,-,CASSLGQASSYEQYF,TGTGCCAGCAGCTTAGGACAGGCTAGCTCCTACGAGCAGTACTTC
TRBV30,TRBJ1-1,-,CAWSLGAVNTEAFF,TGTGCCTGGTCTCTGGGGGCTGTGAACACTGAAGCTTTCTTT
TRBV5-4,TRBJ2-3,-,CASSLGLRGVTDTQYF,TGTGCCAGCAGCTTAGGGCTCAGGGGAGTGACAGATACGCAGTATTTT
TRBV19,TRBJ2-1,TRBD2,CASRSGAPYNEQFF,TGTGCCAGTAGGAGCGGGGCGCCCTACAATGAGCAGTTCTTC
TRBV12-5,TRBJ2-1,-,CASGLVQYNEQFF,TGTGCTAGTGGTTTGGTACAGTACAATGAGCAGTTCTTC
TRBV18,TRBJ1-1,TRBD1,CASSPPGQGFFTEAFF,TGTGCCAGCTCACCACCGGGACAGGGTTTCTTCACTGAAGCTTTCTTT
TRBV10-3,TRBJ2-3,TRBD1,CAITPGQGARSSHADTQYF,TGTGCCATCACTCCGGGACAGGGGGCGAGGTCATCCCACGCAGATACGCAGTATTTT
TRBV5-4,TRBJ1-2,TRBD1,CASSIFDRVRGGYTF,TGTGCCAGCAGCATCTTTGACAGGGTGAGGGGTGGCTACACCTTC
TRBV11-2,TRBJ1-3,TRBD1,CASSPGTEASGNTIYF,TGTGCCAGCAGCCCAGGGACAGAAGCCTCTGGAAACACCATATATTTT
TRBV29-1,TRBJ1-5,TRBD1,CSADRAIGAPQHF,TGCAGCGCTGACAGGGCAATTGGAGCGCCCCAGCATTTT
TRBV15,TRBJ1-2,TRBD1,CATSRGGQDYGYTF,TGTGCCACCAGCAGAGGCGGACAGGACTATGGCTACACCTTC
TRBV7-9,TRBJ2-5,TRBD2,CASSLAGLASWQWYF,TGTGCCAGCAGCTTAGCGGGACTAGCGTCATGGCAATGGTACTTC
TRBV15,TRBJ2-1,-,CATSGWTASYNEQFF,TGTGCCACCAGCGGATGGACTGCTTCCTACAATGAGCAGTTCTTC
TRBV19,TRBJ1-5,TRBD1,CATMGTGGNQPQHF,TGTGCCACCATGGGGACAGGGGGCAATCAGCCCCAGCATTTT
TRBV7-9,TRBJ2-3,TRBD2,CASSSYLAGGTDTQYF,TGTGCCAGCAGCTCGTACCTAGCGGGGGGCACAGATACGCAGTATTTT
TRBV6-1,TRBJ1-6,TRBD1,CASSDSGTGNSPLHF,TGTGCCAGCAGTGATTCCGGGACAGGGAATTCACCCCTCCACTTT
TRBV7-9,TRBJ1-2,-,CASSRSAVYYGYTF,TGTGCCAGCAGCAGGTCAGCGGTGTACTATGGCTACACCTTC
TRBV5-1,TRBJ1-3,-,CASSFVGTAGPGNTIYF,TGCGCCAGCAGCTTCGTCGGCACCGCGGGTCCTGGAAACACCATATATTTT
TRBV15,TRBJ1-2,-,CATSRGGGRGNYGYTF,TGTGCCACCAGCAGAGGGGGCGGCAGGGGCAACTATGGCTACACCTTC
TRBV5-4,TRBJ2-3,TRBD2,CASSLAGAGPSTDTQYF,TGTGCCAGCAGCTTGGCCGGAGCGGGGCCTAGCACAGATACGCAGTATTTT
TRBV7-9,TRBJ1-3,-,CASSLGVGAESSGNTIYF,TGTGCCAGCAGCTTAGGAGTCGGTGCCGAGAGCTCTGGAAACACCATATATTTT
TRBV2,TRBJ2-7,TRBD1,CASRKTGTGDYEQYF,TGTGCCAGCAGAAAGACCGGGACAGGGGATTACGAGCAGTACTTC
TRBV11-2,TRBJ1-1,TRBD1,CASSSVGRGEAFF,TGTGCCAGCAGCTCAGTGGGCAGGGGGGAAGCTTTCTTT
TRBV5-1,TRBJ1-2,TRBD1,CASSFDRGYGYTF,TGCGCCAGCAGCTTTGACAGGGGGTATGGCTACACCTTC
TRBV5-1,TRBJ2-1,TRBD2,CASSLASGGYNEQFF,TGCGCCAGCAGCTTGGCTAGCGGGGGATACAATGAGCAGTTCTTC
TRBV10-2,TRBJ2-7,-,CASSDSGVYEQYF,TGCGCCAGCAGTGATTCAGGGGTCTACGAGCAGTACTTC
TRBV29-1,TRBJ1-1,TRBD1,CSAGTGEAFF,TGCAGCGCTGGGACAGGCGAAGCTTTCTTT
TRBV7-9,TRBJ2-3,-,CASSLSEGVFGTDTQYF,TGTGCCAGCAGCTTATCCGAAGGGGTATTTGGCACAGATACGCAGTATTTT
TRBV5-4,TRBJ1-1,TRBD1,CASSSLGQGRGNTEAFF,TGTGCCAGCAGCTCGCTAGGACAGGGGAGGGGGAACACTGAAGCTTTCTTT
TRBV30,TRBJ1-3,-,CAWSVLTQRLSGNTIYF,TGTGCCTGGAGTGTATTGACCCAGCGCCTCTCTGGAAACACCATATATTTT
TRBV19,TRBJ1-5,TRBD1,CATKDRGNQPQHF,TGTGCCACCAAGGACAGGGGCAATCAGCCCCAGCATTTT
TRBV30,TRBJ2-7,-,CAWSYLPRQSPYEQYF,TGTGCCTGGAGTTACCTCCCGCGGCAGAGTCCCTACGAGCAGTACTTC
TRBV19,TRBJ1-2,TRBD1,CASSQQTGNYGYTF,TGTGCCAGTAGTCAACAGACAGGGAACTATGGCTACACCTTC
TRBV7-2,TRBJ1-6,-,CASSSGVGGGPLHF,TGTGCCAGCAGTTCCGGAGTGGGGGGGGGACCCCTCCACTTT
TRBV7-7,TRBJ2-7,-,CASSLAHGGEQYF,TGTGCTAGCAGCTTAGCTCACGGAGGCGAGCAGTACTTC
TRBV28,TRBJ1-2,TRBD1,CASSKEQGANYGYTF,TGTGCCAGCAGTAAAGAACAGGGGGCGAACTATGGCTACACCTTC
TRBV9,TRBJ1-3,TRBD1,CASSQTGSGNTIYF,TGTGCCAGCAGCCAGACAGGGTCTGGAAACACCATATATTTT
TRBV9,TRBJ1-1,TRBD1,CASSGDRGGRTEDFF,TGTGCCAGCAGCGGGGACAGGGGGGGAAGGACTGAAGATTTCTTT
TRBV25-1,TRBJ1-4,TRBD1,CASSPSTASGTGQKLFF,TGTGCCAGCAGCCCATCAACCGCCTCCGGGACAGGACAAAAACTGTTTTTT
TRBV19,TRBJ2-7,TRBD2,CASSIGLAGAYEQYF,TGTGCCAGTAGTATCGGACTAGCGGGTGCCTACGAGCAGTACTTC